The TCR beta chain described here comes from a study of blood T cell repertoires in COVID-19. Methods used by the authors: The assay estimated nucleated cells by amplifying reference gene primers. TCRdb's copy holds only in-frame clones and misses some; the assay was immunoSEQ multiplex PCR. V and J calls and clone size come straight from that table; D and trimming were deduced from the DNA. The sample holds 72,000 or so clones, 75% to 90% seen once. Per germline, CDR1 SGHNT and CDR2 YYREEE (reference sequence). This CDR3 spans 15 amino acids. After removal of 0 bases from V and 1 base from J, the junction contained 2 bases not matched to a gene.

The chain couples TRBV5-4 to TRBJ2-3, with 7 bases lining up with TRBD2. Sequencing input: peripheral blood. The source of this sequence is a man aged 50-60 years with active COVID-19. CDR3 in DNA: TGTGCCAGCAGCTTGGCGGGAGGCGGCACAGATACGCAGTATTTT. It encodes CASSLAGGGTDTQYF. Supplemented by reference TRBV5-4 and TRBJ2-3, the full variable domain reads ETGVTQSPTHLIKTRGQQVTLRCSSQSGHNTVSWYQQALGQGPQFIFQYYREEENGRGNFPPRFSGLQFPNYSSELNVNALELDDSALYLCASSLAGGGTDTQYFGPGTRLTVL.